Shown below are 7 T cell receptor beta chains from a single sample sequenced in a study of PD-1 blockade in mismatch repair-deficient tumors. The table came from immunoSEQ multiplex PCR; TCRdb's copy has only in-frame clones and leaves some out. There are 95,000 to 150,000 clones in the sample; more than 85% occur only once, and about 13% lies in the top ten. Specimen: peripheral blood, collected 44 weeks after starting pembrolizumab. Receptors originate from an adult with mismatch repair-deficient cancer.

The gene calls are TRBV29-1 and TRBJ1-3; tentative D call: TRBD1 (5 bases). V lost 6 bases and J lost 0, with 15 bases in between. Germline CDR1 and CDR2: SQVTM and ANQGSEA. This CDR3 spans 15 amino acids. CDR3 nucleotides: TGCAGCGTGTTCCAGGACAAGCTCTCTGGAAACACCATATATTTT. Protein sequence: CSVFQDKLSGNTIYF.

This clone has a single count. This chain connects TRBV27 to TRBJ1-2; D is ambiguous. This CDR3 is built from 13 residues. Germline loops: CDR1 MNHEY, CDR2 SMNVEV (reference sequence). Trimming took off 0 bases at V and 7 bases at J, with 9 bases between the two ends. The CDR3 DNA follows: TGTGCCAGCAGTTTATCGTTAGGGCTTGGCTACACCTTC. Translation: CASSLSLGLGYTF.

V and J are TRBV15 and TRBJ2-5; D is possibly TRBD1 (6 bases). CDR1 and CDR2 from the germline V gene are LNHNV and YYDKDF (reference sequence). The length of the CDR3 is 15 residues. The V gene lost 0 bases and the J gene lost 1 base, with 9 bases spanning the gap. The CDR3 DNA reads TGTGCCACCAGCAGAGATCAGGGGAGCCAAGAGACCCAGTACTTC. Protein sequence: CATSRDQGSQETQYF.

J is TRBJ1-4 and V is TRBV15, with D possibly matching TRBD1 (5 bases). V was pared by 0 bases and J by 8 bases, with 13 bases between. The CDR3 is 15 amino acids. Per the germline V gene, CDR1 is LNHNV and CDR2 is YYDKDF (reference sequence). CDR3 protein: CATSRETGGWEKLFF. CDR3 nucleotide sequence: TGTGCCACCAGCAGAGAGACGGGGGGATGGGAAAAACTGTTTTTT. The whole variable domain, remainder taken from reference TRBV15 and TRBJ1-4, is DAMVIQNPRYQVTQFGKPVTLSCSQTLNHNVMYWYQQKSSQAPKLLFHYYDKDFNNEADTPDNFQSRRPNTSFCFLDIRSPGLGDTAMYLCATSRETGGWEKLFFGSGTQLSVL.

The chain recombines TRBV18 with TRBJ2-3; the match to TRBD2 covers 10 bases. Germline V gene lookup returns CDR1 KGHSH and CDR2 LQKENI. The CDR3 runs 16 residues. V shed 3 bases, J shed 5 bases, and the junction held 8 bases outside the gene matches. In nucleotides, the CDR3 is TGTGCCAGCTCACCCCCGCTAGCGGGAGCTATAGATACGCAGTATTTT. This codes for CASSPPLAGAIDTQYF.

Remarks on this clone: Sequence at one end of the junction differs from germline and may be a read error. J is TRBJ1-2 and V is TRBV25-1, with D perhaps TRBD1 (6 bases). Germline V CDR1 and CDR2: MGHDK, SYGVNS. This CDR3 region has 15 residues. The DNA of the CDR3 is TGTGTCAGCAGTGGACACCATACAGGGCGGGGTGGCTACACCTTC. Translated, it gives CVSSGHHTGRGGYTF.

This CDR3 reads CASSFTGVTDTQYF. The CDR3 coding sequence is TGTGCCAGCAGCTTCACGGGAGTCACAGATACGCAGTATTTT. The chain links TRBV7-9 to TRBJ2-3, with D possibly matching TRBD2 (6 bases). Looked up from germline, CDR1 is SEHNR and CDR2 is FQNEAQ (reference sequence). The V gene lost 3 bases and the J gene lost 2 bases, with 9 bases spanning the gap. The CDR3 loop spans 14 amino acids.